This paragraph reports one T cell receptor beta chain. Its target is unknown. CDR1 SGHVS and CDR2 FNYEAQ come from the germline V gene. This CDR3 contains 14 residues. V lost 4 bases and J lost 5, with 15 bases in between. Through a sample-barcoded 5' primer and a J-beta primer mix, a second PCR was run for 7 to 11 cycles. TCRdb called the 5' RACE reads again in MiXCR, with one record for every CDR3 protein. The sample consists of about 830,000 distinct CDR3 sequences, around 62% of them appearing once. The data were obtained in a study of blood T cells in healthy people across ages. General observations from the study: The CMV status of each donor remained undetermined, and this could have confounded shifts in expanded clonotypes.

Sequenced input: blood. The rearrangement links TRBV7-6 to TRBJ2-7, with D perhaps TRBD1 or TRBD2 (5 bases each). This clonotype originated in a man aged 25 to 40 in good health. The CDR3 DNA is TGTGCCAGCAGCTCTCAGACCCTGGGGGACGAGCAGTACTTC. Amino acid sequence: CASSSQTLGDEQYF.